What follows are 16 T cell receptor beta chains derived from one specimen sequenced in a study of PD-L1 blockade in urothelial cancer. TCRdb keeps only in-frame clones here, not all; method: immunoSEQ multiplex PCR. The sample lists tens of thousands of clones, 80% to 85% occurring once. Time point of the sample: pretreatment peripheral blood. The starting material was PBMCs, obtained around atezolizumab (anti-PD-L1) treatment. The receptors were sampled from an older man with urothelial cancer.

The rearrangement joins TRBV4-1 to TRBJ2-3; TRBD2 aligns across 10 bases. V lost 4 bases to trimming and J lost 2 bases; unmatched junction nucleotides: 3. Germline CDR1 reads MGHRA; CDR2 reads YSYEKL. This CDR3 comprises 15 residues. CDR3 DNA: TGCGCCAGCAGCCGGACTAGCGGACTCACAGATACGCAGTATTTT. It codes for CASSRTSGLTDTQYF.

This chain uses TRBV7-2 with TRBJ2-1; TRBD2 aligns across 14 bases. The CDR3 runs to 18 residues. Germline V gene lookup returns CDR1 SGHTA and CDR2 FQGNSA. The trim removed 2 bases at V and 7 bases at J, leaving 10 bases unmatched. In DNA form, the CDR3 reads TGTGCCAGCAGCTTAATTAGACTAGCGGGAGGGCTAAGGAATGAGCAGTTCTTC. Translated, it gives CASSLIRLAGGLRNEQFF. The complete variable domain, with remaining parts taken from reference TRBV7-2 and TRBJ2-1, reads GAGVSQSPSNKVTEKGKDVELRCDPISGHTALYWYRQSLGQGLEFLIYFQGNSAPDKSGLPSDRFSAERTGGSVSTLTIQRTQQEDSAVYLCASSLIRLAGGLRNEQFFGPGTRLTVL.

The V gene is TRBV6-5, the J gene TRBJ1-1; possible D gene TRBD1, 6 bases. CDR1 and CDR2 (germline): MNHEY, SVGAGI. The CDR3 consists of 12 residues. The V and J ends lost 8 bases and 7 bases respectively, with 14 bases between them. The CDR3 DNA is TGTGCCAGCGGACAGCGCCGATTTGAAGCTTTCTTT. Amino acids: CASGQRRFEAFF.

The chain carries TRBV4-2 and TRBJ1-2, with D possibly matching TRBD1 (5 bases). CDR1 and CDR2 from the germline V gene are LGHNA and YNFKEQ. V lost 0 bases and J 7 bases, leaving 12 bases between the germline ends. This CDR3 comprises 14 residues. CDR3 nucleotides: TGTGCCAGCAGCCAAGATCGCCAGGGAGGTGGCTACACCTTC. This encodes CASSQDRQGGGYTF.

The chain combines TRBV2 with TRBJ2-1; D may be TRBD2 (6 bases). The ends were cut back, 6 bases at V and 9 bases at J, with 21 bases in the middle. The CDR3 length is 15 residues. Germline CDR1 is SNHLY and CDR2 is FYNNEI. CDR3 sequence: CASSPLATTKGEQFF. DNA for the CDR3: TGTGCCAGCAGCCCCCTAGCGACCACGAAGGGTGAGCAGTTCTTC.

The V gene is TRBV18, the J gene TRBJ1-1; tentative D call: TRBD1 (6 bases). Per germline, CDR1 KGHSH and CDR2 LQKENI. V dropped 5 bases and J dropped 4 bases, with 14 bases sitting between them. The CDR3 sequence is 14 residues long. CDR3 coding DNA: TGTGCCAGCTCAGAGTCAACAGGGCTCACTGAAGCTTTCTTT. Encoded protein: CASSESTGLTEAFF.

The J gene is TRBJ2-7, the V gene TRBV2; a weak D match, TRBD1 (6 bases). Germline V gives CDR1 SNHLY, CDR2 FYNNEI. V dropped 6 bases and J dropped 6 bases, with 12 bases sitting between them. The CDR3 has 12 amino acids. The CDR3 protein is CASSPYRAEQYF. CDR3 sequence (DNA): TGTGCCAGCAGCCCTTACAGGGCCGAGCAGTACTTC.

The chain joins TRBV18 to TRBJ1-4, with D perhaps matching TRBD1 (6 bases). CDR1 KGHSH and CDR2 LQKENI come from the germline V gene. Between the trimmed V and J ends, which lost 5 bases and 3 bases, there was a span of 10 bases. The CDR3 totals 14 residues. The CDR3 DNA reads TGTGCCAGCTCAACAGGGTATCCTAATGAAAAACTGTTTTTT. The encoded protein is CASSTGYPNEKLFF.

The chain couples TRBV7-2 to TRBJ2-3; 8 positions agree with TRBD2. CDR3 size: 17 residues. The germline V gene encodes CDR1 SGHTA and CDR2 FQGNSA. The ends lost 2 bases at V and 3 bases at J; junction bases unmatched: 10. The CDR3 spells CASSLSNREGRTDTQYF. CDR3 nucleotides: TGTGCCAGCAGCTTATCCAACCGGGAGGGCAGGACAGATACGCAGTATTTT.

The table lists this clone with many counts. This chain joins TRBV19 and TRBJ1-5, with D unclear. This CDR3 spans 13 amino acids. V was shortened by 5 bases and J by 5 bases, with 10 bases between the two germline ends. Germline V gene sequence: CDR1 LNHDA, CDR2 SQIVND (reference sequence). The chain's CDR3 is CASSHTVDQPQHF. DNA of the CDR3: TGTGCCAGTAGTCACACAGTGGATCAGCCCCAGCATTTT.

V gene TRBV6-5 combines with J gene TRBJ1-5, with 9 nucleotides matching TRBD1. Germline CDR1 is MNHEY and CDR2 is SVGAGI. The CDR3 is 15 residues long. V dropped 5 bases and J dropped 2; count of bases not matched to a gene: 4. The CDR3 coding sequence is TGTGCCAGCAGTACAGGGGGCAAGGGCAATCAGCCCCAGCATTTT. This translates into CASSTGGKGNQPQHF.

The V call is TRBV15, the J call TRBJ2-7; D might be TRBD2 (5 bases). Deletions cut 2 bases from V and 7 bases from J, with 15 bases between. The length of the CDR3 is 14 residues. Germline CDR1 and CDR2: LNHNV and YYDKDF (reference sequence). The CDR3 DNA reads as TGTGCCACCAGCAGAAACGAACCTGGCGGGGAGCAGTACTTC. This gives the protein CATSRNEPGGEQYF.

The chain's CDR3 is CASSSTSGTHEQYF. CDR3 in DNA: TGTGCCAGCAGTTCGACTAGCGGGACCCACGAGCAGTACTTC. V gene TRBV27 combines with J gene TRBJ2-7; TRBD2 matches 11 bases. This CDR3 is built from 14 residues. Per the germline V gene, CDR1 is MNHEY and CDR2 is SMNVEV (reference sequence). Trimming removed 4 bases from V and 5 bases from J; junction bases left unmatched: 4.

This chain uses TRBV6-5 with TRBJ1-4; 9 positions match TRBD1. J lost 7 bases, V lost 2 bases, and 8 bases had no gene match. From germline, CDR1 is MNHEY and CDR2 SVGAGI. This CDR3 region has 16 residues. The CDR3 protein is CASSYTSGQGSEKLFF. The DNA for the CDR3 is TGTGCCAGCAGTTACACCAGCGGACAGGGGAGTGAAAAACTGTTTTTT.

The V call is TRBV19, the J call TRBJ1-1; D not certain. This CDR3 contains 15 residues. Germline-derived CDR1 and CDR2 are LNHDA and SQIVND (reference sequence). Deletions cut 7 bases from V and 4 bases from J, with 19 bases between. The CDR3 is CASMVSGERSTEAFF. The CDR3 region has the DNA TGTGCCAGTATGGTCTCCGGGGAACGTTCCACTGAAGCTTTCTTT.

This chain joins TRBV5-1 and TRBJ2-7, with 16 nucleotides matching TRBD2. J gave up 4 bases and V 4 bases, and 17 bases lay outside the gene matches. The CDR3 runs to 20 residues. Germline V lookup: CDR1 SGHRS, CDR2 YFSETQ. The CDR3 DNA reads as TGCGCCAGCAGCCCCCCGCCGGGACTAGCGGGAGGGGGTACGTCGTACGAGCAGTACTTC. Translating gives CASSPPPGLAGGGTSYEQYF. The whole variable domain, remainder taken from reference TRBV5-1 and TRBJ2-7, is KAGVTQTPRYLIKTRGQQVTLSCSPISGHRSVSWYQQTPGQGLQFLFEYFSETQRNKGNFPGRFSGRQFSNSRSEMNVSTLELGDSALYLCASSPPPGLAGGGTSYEQYFGPGTRLTVT.